This T cell receptor (beta chain) was captured in a study of beta chain features in type 1 diabetes. Expressed TCRB transcripts were sequenced because the entire RNA isolate underwent reverse transcription. The protocol was immunoSEQ multiplex PCR, while the TCRdb copy is restricted to in-frame clones and leaves out a portion. The data hold 300,000 to 350,000 clones, with less than 10% observed a single time. A single heparinised draw of roughly 120 mL on average was taken per donor. This clone came up a few times. The antigen remains unidentified. The V and J ends lost 4 bases and 4 bases respectively, with 13 bases between them. Per germline, CDR1 SGHVS and CDR2 FQNEAQ. CDR3 size: 14 residues. Regarding the study as a whole: VDJ junctions sequenced from type 1 diabetes patients showed fewer insertions and more deletions. An over-representation of cells with high TCR expression could result from cDNA sequencing.

Sequencing was carried out using central memory CD4+ T cells from blood. The genes are TRBV7-8 and TRBJ2-5, with D unresolved. The TCR comes from a woman under 30 in good health. DNA of the CDR3: TGTGCCAGCAGCTACCAGATCCCCCCAGAGACCCAGTACTTC. It specifies CASSYQIPPETQYF.